The rows below give T cell receptor beta chains drawn from one sample of a study of CD8+ T cells in alopecia areata. TCRdb's table, derived via immunoSEQ multiplex PCR, lists solely in-frame clones and lacks some. This table holds roughly 200,000 clones, around 50% found once. The input for sequencing was CD8+ T cells sorted from blood, taken at week 24, from a patient treated with tofacitinib. Receptors originate from a human donor with alopecia areata. Both conserved end residues are part of each CDR3. D genes are given only for firm matches. Rows may omit the clone size; those that give it use once, few, many or a size class.

d_call clone_size j_call v_call cdr3_aa cdr3_nt
TRBD1 few TRBJ1-1 TRBV12-5 CASGLIKPDRGRTEAFF TGTGCTAGTGGTTTGATTAAGCCGGACAGGGGTAGGACTGAAGCTTTCTTT
TRBD2 . TRBJ2-5 TRBV27 CASSLAGGIQETQYF TGTGCCAGCAGTTTAGCGGGGGGTATACAAGAGACCCAGTACTTC
TRBD1 . TRBJ1-2 TRBV30 CAWSVRGGADGYTF TGTGCCTGGAGTGTACGAGGGGGCGCGGATGGCTACACCTTC
. . TRBJ2-1 TRBV6-6 CASSYSQSSYNEQFF TGTGCCAGCAGTTACTCGCAAAGCTCCTACAATGAGCAGTTCTTC
. . TRBJ1-2 TRBV7-9 CASSLGIAASYGYTF TGTGCCAGCAGCTTAGGGATTGCGGCCTCCTATGGCTACACCTTC
. few TRBJ1-1 TRBV29-1 CSVMNGRNTEAFF TGCAGCGTTATGAACGGCAGAAACACTGAAGCTTTCTTT
TRBD1 once TRBJ2-2 TRBV29-1 CSGRTGGTGELFF TGCAGCGGAAGGACAGGGGGTACCGGGGAGCTGTTTTTT
. . TRBJ2-2 TRBV5-6 CASSFGPGELFF TGTGCCAGCAGCTTTGGGCCCGGGGAGCTGTTTTTT
TRBD2 few TRBJ2-7 TRBV19 CASSIIRGELYEQYF TGTGCCAGTAGTATCATTCGGGGGGAGCTCTACGAGCAGTACTTC
TRBD1 few TRBJ2-5 TRBV30 CAWSDGTGGGETQYF TGTGCCTGGAGTGATGGGACAGGAGGGGGAGAGACCCAGTACTTC
TRBD1 few TRBJ2-7 TRBV9 CASSVDPGQGTEQYF TGTGCCAGCAGCGTAGACCCGGGACAGGGCACCGAGCAGTACTTC
TRBD1 . TRBJ2-7 TRBV5-6 CASSLGTGSHREQYF TGTGCCAGCAGCTTGGGGACAGGGTCCCATCGCGAGCAGTACTTC
TRBD1 few TRBJ2-7 TRBV30 CAWSAIRQGNSYEQYF TGTGCCTGGAGTGCTATTCGACAGGGAAACTCCTACGAGCAGTACTTC
. few TRBJ2-7 TRBV5-6 CASSSRDGISYEQYF TGTGCCAGCAGCTCCAGGGACGGTATCTCCTACGAGCAGTACTTC
. . TRBJ2-4 TRBV2 CASTGRKNIQYF TGTGCCAGCACGGGACGGAAAAACATTCAGTACTTC
TRBD1 . TRBJ1-1 TRBV29-1 CSVEVGQGEWNTEAFF TGCAGCGTTGAGGTGGGACAGGGTGAGTGGAACACTGAAGCTTTCTTT
. few TRBJ2-3 TRBV29-1 CSVEVSADTQYF TGCAGCGTTGAAGTTAGCGCAGATACGCAGTATTTT
. . TRBJ2-7 TRBV4-1 CASSQDPRGPYEQYF TGCGCCAGCAGCCAAGATCCTCGTGGGCCCTACGAGCAGTACTTC
TRBD1 . TRBJ2-7 TRBV29-1 CSVEDRGQYEQYF TGCAGCGTTGAAGACAGGGGGCAATACGAGCAGTACTTC
TRBD1 . TRBJ2-7 TRBV27 CASSGTGEYEQYF TGTGCCAGCAGCGGGACAGGGGAGTACGAGCAGTACTTC
. few TRBJ2-2 TRBV5-1 CASSFPRDGTGELFF TGCGCCAGCAGCTTCCCCAGGGATGGCACCGGGGAGCTGTTTTTT
. . TRBJ2-7 TRBV5-6 CASSSAGSEQYF TGTGCCAGCAGCTCGGCGGGGTCCGAGCAGTACTTC
. . TRBJ1-1 TRBV5-1 CASSLTAMNTEAFF TGCGCCAGCAGCCTGACAGCCATGAACACTGAAGCTTTCTTT
. . TRBJ2-3 TRBV5-1 CASKTAAVSTDTQYF TGCGCCAGCAAGACGGCGGCTGTTAGCACAGATACGCAGTATTTT
. . TRBJ1-1 TRBV30 CALGWGTEAFF TGTGCTCTGGGGTGGGGAACTGAAGCTTTCTTT
TRBD1 . TRBJ2-1 TRBV2 CASRGQGAQDNEQFF TGTGCCAGCAGGGGACAGGGGGCGCAGGATAATGAGCAGTTCTTC
. . TRBJ2-2 TRBV2 CASLPGATGELFF TGTGCCAGCCTCCCGGGGGCCACCGGGGAGCTGTTTTTT
TRBD1 . TRBJ1-1 TRBV19 CASSIQDRVTEAFF TGTGCCAGTAGTATACAAGACAGGGTCACTGAAGCTTTCTTT
. . TRBJ2-3 TRBV4-1 CASSQDPGGTDTQYF TGCGCCAGCAGCCAAGATCCCGGGGGCACAGATACGCAGTATTTT
. . TRBJ1-1 TRBV5-1 CASSLEGGTEAFF TGCGCCAGCAGCTTGGAGGGGGGCACTGAAGCTTTCTTT
. . TRBJ1-1 TRBV9 CASSLRGNTEAFF TGTGCCAGCAGCCTTCGGGGGAACACTGAAGCTTTCTTT
TRBD2 . TRBJ2-3 TRBV18 CASYPTSGLTDTQYF TGTGCCAGCTACCCGACTAGCGGCCTCACAGATACGCAGTATTTT
. . TRBJ1-1 TRBV25-1 CASSEQGMNTEAFF TGTGCCAGCAGTGAGCAGGGGATGAACACTGAAGCTTTCTTT
. . TRBJ1-3 TRBV2 CASREPVDSGNTIYF TGTGCCAGCAGAGAACCAGTGGATTCTGGAAACACCATATATTTT
. . TRBJ2-1 TRBV2 CAGGAGEQFF TGTGCCGGAGGGGCGGGTGAGCAGTTCTTC
TRBD1 few TRBJ1-2 TRBV2 CASSSPGQPYGYTF TGTGCCAGCAGTTCCCCGGGACAGCCCTATGGCTACACCTTC
TRBD1 . TRBJ1-2 TRBV9 CASSVASARTGDPYGYTF TGTGCCAGCAGCGTAGCCTCTGCGAGGACAGGGGATCCGTATGGCTACACCTTC
. once TRBJ2-7 TRBV2 CASSERAGTAMDPHWYEQYF TGTGCCAGCAGTGAACGGGCAGGGACGGCGATGGACCCCCATTGGTACGAGCAGTACTTC
TRBD2 few TRBJ2-7 TRBV2 CASSEAGSGVHEQYF TGTGCCAGCAGTGAAGCGGGTAGCGGGGTCCACGAGCAGTACTTC
. . TRBJ2-2 TRBV30 CAWSDGVTGELFF TGTGCCTGGAGTGATGGGGTCACCGGGGAGCTGTTTTTT